The text below deals with one TCR beta chain. The data were taken from a study of blood T cell repertoires in COVID-19. About the study: T cells, B-cell-depleted T cells, or PBMCs supplied cDNA or gDNA.

Source study methods: The assay estimated nucleated cells by amplifying reference gene primers. TCRdb's copy holds only in-frame clones and misses some; the assay was immunoSEQ multiplex PCR. The D gene and trimming were derived from the DNA, and the V and J assignments and clone size from that table. The repertoire consists of approximately 350,000 clones, with 85% to 90% occurring once and the leading ten covering about 6.3%. Followed over time, Seattle patients had been enrolled while infection was active. The sample comprised peripheral blood. This clonotype was sampled from a woman aged 45-65 years with COVID-19, enrolled during active disease.

The CDR3 loop is CASSPDRGRETQYF. DNA for the CDR3: TGTGCCAGCAGCCCCGACAGGGGGCGGGAGACCCAGTACTTC. The chain has TRBV7-2 and TRBJ2-5; 10 bases are a match to TRBD1. Germline V gene data show CDR1 as SGHTA and CDR2 as FQGNSA. This CDR3 has 14 amino acids. Losses at the gene ends were 5 bases for V and 5 bases for J; bases not matched to a gene: 5.